These 13 T cell receptor beta chains came from one sample sequenced in a study of STAT5B mutations in CD4+ large granular lymphocyte leukemia. Here immunoSEQ multiplex PCR was the method, and the copy in TCRdb shows in-frame clones only, minus some. The table lists roughly 40,000 clones, about four fifths of them singletons. The sequencing input was CD4+ T cells from blood buffy coats. Source of these receptors: a human donor in good health.

This rearrangement joins TRBV4-1 to TRBJ2-5; D not resolved. The DNA end lines up better with TRBJ2-7; the J call may be wrong. Germline V lookup: CDR1 MGHRA, CDR2 YSYEKL. This CDR3 comprises 13 residues. CDR3 in amino acids: CASSRQTGYEQYF. CDR3 bases: TGCGCCAGCAGCCGCCAGACTGGGTACGAGCAGTACTTC.

The chain is built from TRBV19 and TRBJ2-7, with D tentatively TRBD1 or TRBD2 (5 bases each). The V and J ends lost 6 bases and 7 bases respectively, with 16 bases between them. Germline values: CDR1 LNHDA, CDR2 SQIVND (reference sequence). This CDR3 has 13 amino acids. Here the CDR3 reads CASRHSGEGEQYF. In nucleotides, the CDR3 is TGTGCCAGTAGACACAGCGGAGAGGGGGAGCAGTACTTC. Filled out from reference TRBV19 and TRBJ2-7, the complete variable domain reads DGGITQSPKYLFRKEGQNVTLSCEQNLNHDAMYWYRQDPGQGLRLIYYSQIVNDFQKGDIAEGYSVSREKKESFPLTVTSAQKNPTAFYLCASRHSGEGEQYFGPGTRLTVT.

This clone was observed a handful of times. The chain recombines TRBV7-9 with TRBJ1-5; the match to TRBD1 covers 11 bases. V lost 5 bases and J lost 4; bases outside the gene matches: 1. Germline values: CDR1 SEHNR, CDR2 FQNEAQ (reference sequence). The CDR3 covers 14 residues. The CDR3 is CASSGTGGNQPQHF. The DNA for the CDR3 is TGTGCCAGCAGCGGGACAGGGGGTAATCAGCCCCAGCATTTT.

The rearrangement uses TRBV6-5 and TRBJ1-5; maybe TRBD1 (5 bases). V was shortened by 7 bases and J by 7 bases, with 17 bases between the two germline ends. The CDR3 runs to 14 residues. The germline gives CDR1 MNHEY, CDR2 SVGAGI. CDR3 region: CASTTVRGDQPQHF. The CDR3 region has the DNA TGTGCCAGCACCACAGTGAGGGGCGACCAGCCCCAGCATTTT.

The chain recombines TRBV30 with TRBJ2-7; TRBD1 is a possible D gene (6 bases). Germline CDR1 reads GTSNPN; CDR2 reads SVGIG (reference sequence). The CDR3 spans 17 residues. The V end lost 2 bases, the J end lost 0 bases, and 20 bases lay between the germline ends. The CDR3 region is CAWSLAVYSDSSYEQYF. The CDR3 DNA is TGTGCCTGGAGTTTAGCAGTCTATTCGGACAGCTCCTACGAGCAGTACTTC.

This clone turned up a few times. This chain uses TRBV7-8 with TRBJ1-2; the match to TRBD1 covers 8 bases. Per the germline V gene, CDR1 is SGHVS and CDR2 is FQNEAQ. The J segment lost 7 bases and the V segment lost 2 bases, leaving 6 bases of the junction unmatched. This CDR3 comprises 14 residues. Here the CDR3 DNA reads TGTGCCAGCAGCTTACCAGGACAGGGAGCTGGCTACACCTTC. As protein: CASSLPGQGAGYTF.

This clone was seen just once. The CDR3 loop is CASSEFHLGQGVYNEQFF. The CDR3 nucleotides read TGTGCCAGCAGTGAATTTCACCTCGGACAGGGGGTTTACAATGAGCAGTTCTTC. V gene TRBV2 combines with J gene TRBJ2-1; 10 bases are shared with TRBD1. The CDR3 is 18 residues long. The germline gives CDR1 SNHLY, CDR2 FYNNEI. V dropped 2 bases and J dropped 4; count of bases not matched to a gene: 11.

A single count supports this clone. The junction shows a germline mismatch at one end, possibly a read error. The chain uses TRBV7-9 and TRBJ1-1; D not resolved. The CDR3 runs to 14 residues. Looked up from germline, CDR1 is SEHNR and CDR2 is FQNEAQ (reference sequence). Here the CDR3 reads CASSFLGSDPLEYF. CDR3 DNA sequence: TGTGCCAGCAGCTTTCTAGGGAGCGACCCTCTAGAATATTTT.

The chain joins TRBV2 to TRBJ2-7; 8 bases agree with TRBD1. This CDR3 spans 13 amino acids. J was trimmed by 9 bases and V by 8 bases; bases with no gene match: 12. Per the germline V gene, CDR1 is SNHLY and CDR2 is FYNNEI. The CDR3 loop reads CASLDRGLSAQYF. Here the CDR3 DNA reads TGTGCCAGCTTAGACAGGGGTTTGTCTGCGCAGTACTTC. The whole variable domain, remainder taken from reference TRBV2 and TRBJ2-7, is EPEVTQTPSHQVTQMGQEVILRCVPISNHLYFYWYRQILGQKVEFLVSFYNNEISEKSEIFDDQFSVERPDGSNFTLKIRSTKLEDSAMYFCASLDRGLSAQYFGPGTRLTVT.

The chain recombines TRBV11-3 with TRBJ2-1; 9 bases fit TRBD1. The CDR3 has 15 amino acids. J was trimmed by 9 bases and V by 5 bases; bases with no gene match: 11. CDR1 SGHNT and CDR2 YENEEA come from the germline V gene. Here the CDR3 DNA reads TGTGCCAGCAGCATAATGGGACAGGGTGGGGGTGAGCAGTTCTTC. Amino acids: CASSIMGQGGGEQFF.

This chain links TRBV28 with TRBJ2-7; the D call may be TRBD1 or TRBD2 (5 bases each). This CDR3 is 18 amino acids long. The V end was cut by 5 bases, the J end by 5 bases, with 28 bases between. Germline CDR1 and CDR2: MDHEN and SYDVKM. DNA for the CDR3: TGTGCCAGCAGTCTTCCGGCACGGAATAGAGGGGTTGACAACGAGCAGTACTTC. It codes for CASSLPARNRGVDNEQYF.

The rearrangement joins TRBV7-9 to TRBJ2-5; D remains ambiguous. Germline V gene data show CDR1 as SEHNR and CDR2 as FQNEAQ (reference sequence). The CDR3 is 15 residues long. Trimming removed 5 bases from V and 0 bases from J, with 13 bases in between. The CDR3 DNA reads as TGTGCCAGCAGCCGTATTTTAGCAGACCAAGAGACCCAGTACTTC. Its protein is CASSRILADQETQYF.

The chain uses TRBV7-2 and TRBJ2-1, with 7 bases lining up with TRBD1. V dropped 5 bases and J dropped 9; count of bases not matched to a gene: 16. The CDR3 is made up of 16 amino acids. The V gene's germline CDR1 is SGHTA and CDR2 FQGNSA. The chain's CDR3 is CASSPRQGLMKVEQFF. In DNA form, the CDR3 reads TGTGCCAGCAGCCCCAGACAGGGTCTAATGAAAGTTGAGCAGTTCTTC.